The 24 T cell receptor beta chains below were found in one sample sequenced in a study of blood T cell repertoires in COVID-19. Sequenced by immunoSEQ multiplex PCR; TCRdb stores in-frame clones only, minus some. The sample comprises fewer than 130,000 clones, 80% to 90% of which are singletons, and roughly 32% rests with the top ten. The sample taken for sequencing was peripheral blood. These receptors originate from a woman older than 75 with acute or convalescent COVID-19.

This sequence joins TRBV7-6 and TRBJ1-4, with TRBD1 identical over 11 bases. With 5 bases clipped from V and 12 bases from J, the junction kept 11 bases outside the gene matches. This CDR3 is 15 amino acids long. From germline, CDR1 is SGHVS and CDR2 FNYEAQ. The CDR3 nucleotides read TGTGCCAGCAGCCCCGGACAGGGGGCATCCCTGGAACTGTTTTTT. This gives the protein CASSPGQGASLELFF.

The J gene is TRBJ1-1, the V gene TRBV5-1; 7 bases align to TRBD1. The CDR3 runs to 16 residues. CDR1 and CDR2 from the germline V gene are SGHRS and YFSETQ. The ends lost 3 bases at V and 0 bases at J; junction bases unmatched: 8. The CDR3 DNA follows: TGCGCCAGCAGCTCCGTCACAGGGGACATGAACACTGAAGCTTTCTTT. Encoded protein: CASSSVTGDMNTEAFF.

The chain links TRBV4-1 to TRBJ2-1, with D maybe TRBD1 (5 bases). Germline CDR1 and CDR2: MGHRA and YSYEKL. Trimming left V 0 bases short and J 1 base short, with 19 bases between. The length of the CDR3 is 19 residues. The CDR3 loop reads CASSQDSGSANPSYNEQFF. The DNA of the CDR3 is TGCGCCAGCAGCCAAGATTCAGGGTCAGCTAACCCGTCCTACAATGAGCAGTTCTTC.

J is TRBJ2-1 and V is TRBV19; 7 bases are shared with TRBD1. The CDR3 covers 15 residues. The ends lost 6 bases at V and 1 base at J; junction bases unmatched: 6. Germline lookup yields CDR1 LNHDA and CDR2 SQIVND (reference sequence). The CDR3 DNA follows: TGTGCCAGTAGAGAACAGGGGCCGTCCTACAATGAGCAGTTCTTC. It is translated as CASREQGPSYNEQFF.

J is TRBJ1-5 and V is TRBV9; D might be TRBD1 (6 bases). Looked up from germline, CDR1 is SGDLS and CDR2 is YYNGEE. This CDR3 has 13 residues. Between the trimmed V and J ends, which lost 4 bases and 4 bases, there was a span of 9 bases. CDR3 DNA sequence: TGTGCCAGCAGCCAGGGACAAAATCAGCCCCAGCATTTT. It specifies CASSQGQNQPQHF.

This rearrangement joins TRBV6-5 to TRBJ2-5, with D tentatively TRBD1 (6 bases). The CDR3 loop spans 13 amino acids. In germline, CDR1 is MNHEY, CDR2 SVGAGI. V was shortened by 6 bases and J by 5 bases, with 13 bases between the two germline ends. The CDR3 loop reads CASRAAGEETQYF. In DNA, the CDR3 is TGTGCCAGCAGGGCGGCAGGGGAGGAGACCCAGTACTTC.

CDR3 in amino acids: CASSQGTSYEQYF. CDR3 coding DNA: TGCGCCAGCAGCCAAGGCACTTCCTACGAGCAGTACTTC. The chain combines TRBV4-1 with TRBJ2-7; D not resolved. The CDR3 has 13 residues. With 1 base removed from V and 1 base from J, the gap between germline ends came to 5 bases. CDR1 and CDR2 (germline): MGHRA, YSYEKL.

The chain combines TRBV18 with TRBJ1-1; 10 bases fit TRBD1. V shed 0 bases, J shed 11 bases, and the junction held 9 bases outside the gene matches. From germline, CDR1 is KGHSH and CDR2 LQKENI. The CDR3 consists of 15 residues. The CDR3 here is CASSPPSGQGVRAFF. CDR3 nucleotide sequence: TGTGCCAGCTCACCACCGTCCGGACAGGGGGTAAGGGCTTTCTTT.

CDR3 region: CASSEVGGARPDTQYF. CDR3 DNA sequence: TGTGCCAGCAGTGAAGTAGGCGGGGCACGACCAGATACGCAGTATTTT. V and J are TRBV6-1 and TRBJ2-3, with D possibly matching TRBD2 (6 bases). Germline V gives CDR1 MNHNS, CDR2 SASEGT. V dropped 1 base and J dropped 4 bases, with 15 bases sitting between them. This CDR3 is 16 amino acids long.

This chain connects TRBV24-1 to TRBJ1-2; a possible D gene is TRBD1 (6 bases). Germline CDR1 and CDR2: KGHDR and SFDVKD. Trimming left V 3 bases short and J 4 bases short, with 11 bases between. The CDR3 has 14 amino acids. CDR3 sequence reads: CATSDAGTIYGYTF. The CDR3 DNA reads as TGTGCCACCAGTGATGCCGGGACAATCTATGGCTACACCTTC.

This CDR3 is CASSYSTGTGGEAFF. The CDR3 nucleotides read TGTGCCAGCAGTTACTCGACCGGGACAGGGGGCGAAGCTTTCTTT. The chain joins TRBV6-5 to TRBJ1-1; TRBD1 agrees at 12 bases. V lost 0 bases, J lost 8 bases, and 4 bases stayed unmatched. Germline CDR1 MNHEY, CDR2 SVGAGI. This CDR3 is built from 15 residues.

The chain recombines TRBV11-2 with TRBJ1-1, with TRBD1 identical over 9 bases. The germline CDR1 and CDR2 sequences are SGHAT and FQNNGV. This CDR3 has 14 residues. The trim removed 3 bases at V and 1 base at J, leaving 0 bases unmatched. CDR3 amino acids: CASSLGQGNTEAFF. The DNA of the CDR3 is TGTGCCAGCAGCTTGGGACAGGGGAACACTGAAGCTTTCTTT.

This chain joins TRBV12-3 or TRBV12-4 and TRBJ1-2; no firm D call. V dropped 6 bases and J dropped 6 bases, with 14 bases sitting between them. This CDR3 contains 13 residues. DNA for the CDR3: TGTGCCAGCAGCTACCCCCCCACTAATGGCTACACCTTC. Its translation is CASSYPPTNGYTF.

The rearrangement uses TRBV5-8 and TRBJ2-1, with 7 bases matching TRBD1. CDR1 and CDR2 (germline): SGHTS, YDEGEE. This CDR3 region has 16 residues. J gave up 2 bases and V 1 base, and 6 bases lay outside the gene matches. CDR3 DNA sequence: TGTGCCAGCAGCTTGCCTAGACAGGGCACCTACAATGAGCAGTTCTTC. It codes for CASSLPRQGTYNEQFF.

The V gene is TRBV5-8, the J gene TRBJ1-4; 7 bases map to TRBD1. The junction had 9 bases not matched to a gene; V was cut back by 2 bases and J by 5 bases. This CDR3 has 16 residues. The V gene's germline CDR1 is SGHTS and CDR2 YDEGEE. CDR3 loop: CASSFRKGQTNEKLFF. CDR3 coding DNA: TGTGCCAGCAGCTTTAGGAAGGGACAGACGAATGAAAAACTGTTTTTT. Full variable domain (outside the CDR3, taken from reference TRBV5-8 and TRBJ1-4): EAGVTQSPTHLIKTRGQQATLRCSPISGHTSVYWYQQALGLGLQFLLWYDEGEERNRGNFPPRFSGRQFPNYSSELNVNALELEDSALYLCASSFRKGQTNEKLFFGSGTQLSVL.

The J gene is TRBJ2-7, the V gene TRBV11-2; TRBD1 agrees at 9 bases. The CDR3 sequence is 19 residues long. Germline V gene lookup returns CDR1 SGHAT and CDR2 FQNNGV. J lost 7 bases, V lost 7 bases, and 26 bases had no gene match. CDR3 loop: CASTSLKDRGGGQKEEQYF. The CDR3 DNA sequence: TGTGCCAGCACCTCACTTAAGGACAGGGGTGGTGGGCAAAAGGAGGAGCAGTACTTC.

The chain combines TRBV7-8 with TRBJ2-5; TRBD2 aligns across 9 bases. This CDR3 is built from 17 residues. J was trimmed by 3 bases and V by 1 base; bases with no gene match: 9. Germline values: CDR1 SGHVS, CDR2 FQNEAQ. The chain's CDR3 is CASSLVSSGGSKETQYF. DNA of the CDR3: TGTGCCAGCAGCTTAGTTAGTAGCGGGGGCTCGAAAGAGACCCAGTACTTC. The full variable domain, in which reference TRBV7-8 and TRBJ2-5 provide the parts outside the CDR3, is GAGVSQSPRYKVAKRGQDVALRCDPISGHVSLFWYQQALGQGPEFLTYFQNEAQLDKSGLPSDRFFAERPEGSVSTLKIQRTQQEDSAVYLCASSLVSSGGSKETQYFGPGTRLLVL.

J is TRBJ2-5 and V is TRBV6-2 or TRBV6-3; 9 nucleotides align to TRBD2. The CDR3 sequence is 16 residues long. CDR1 MNHEY and CDR2 SVGEGT come from the germline V gene. V lost 2 bases, J lost 2 bases, and 6 bases stayed unmatched. CDR3 loop: CASSYPGTSPQETQYF. For the CDR3, the DNA is TGTGCCAGCAGTTACCCTGGGACTAGCCCTCAAGAGACCCAGTACTTC.

This clone is a singleton in its sample. The rearrangement joins TRBV15 to TRBJ1-1, with D perhaps TRBD1 (5 bases). CDR1 and CDR2 from the germline V gene are LNHNV and YYDKDF (reference sequence). V lost 4 bases and J lost 2, with 14 bases in between. The CDR3 covers 15 residues. Written as DNA, the CDR3 is TGTGCCACCAGCATGGGGGGTCCCGCAAACACTGAAGCTTTCTTT. This translates into CATSMGGPANTEAFF.

This chain connects TRBV30 to TRBJ1-6, with 7 bases fitting TRBD1. Trimming took 0 bases from V and 6 from J; bases not matched to a gene: 5. CDR1 and CDR2 from the germline V gene are GTSNPN and SVGIG (reference sequence). The CDR3 sequence is 15 residues long. The CDR3 DNA is TGTGCCTGGAGTGTATTAGGGGGCTTTAATTCACCCCTCCACTTT. Translating gives CAWSVLGGFNSPLHF.

V is TRBV4-2 and J is TRBJ1-5, with D hard to call. CDR3 length: 17 amino acids. V was cut by 1 base and J by 2 bases, with 15 bases left in between. CDR1 is LGHNA, CDR2 YNFKEQ, per germline. For the CDR3, the DNA is TGTGCCAGCAGCCAAGGGTCCAGTCTTATGGGCAATCAGCCCCAGCATTTT. Protein product: CASSQGSSLMGNQPQHF.

This chain uses TRBV12-5 with TRBJ1-1; D gene unclear. The V end was cut by 7 bases, the J end by 0 bases, with 3 bases between. This CDR3 contains 11 residues. The V gene's germline CDR1 is LGHNT and CDR2 FRNRAP. The CDR3 DNA is TGTGCTAGTGCTGTGAACACTGAAGCTTTCTTT. Amino acids: CASAVNTEAFF.

The V and J genes are TRBV5-1 and TRBJ1-4; D is perhaps TRBD1 (5 bases). V gave up 2 bases and J gave up 4 bases, with 9 bases separating them. The CDR3 extends over 14 amino acids. Germline V lookup: CDR1 SGHRS, CDR2 YFSETQ. The CDR3 coding sequence is TGCGCCAGCAGCTTACAGGCAATTAATGAAAAACTGTTTTTT. This encodes CASSLQAINEKLFF.

The gene calls are TRBV6-5 and TRBJ1-2; maybe TRBD1 (6 bases). Germline loops: CDR1 MNHEY, CDR2 SVGAGI. V lost 5 bases to trimming and J lost 8 bases, with 15 bases between them. This CDR3 region has 13 residues. The CDR3 is CASSRGTGPGYTF. CDR3 in DNA: TGTGCCAGCAGTCGGGGAACAGGGCCAGGCTACACCTTC.